The clone carrying this T cell receptor beta chain was recorded a few times. How the authors handled the data: Nucleated cell number was recorded as an estimate derived from reference gene primer amplification. Generated by immunoSEQ multiplex PCR, the TCRdb table keeps only in-frame clones and is missing some. V and J calls and clone size are given by that table; D and trimming were obtained from the DNA. The data contain 150,000 to 200,000 clones, 87% of them seen just once; the ten biggest clones take up 2.5%. These data are taken from a study of blood T cell repertoires in COVID-19. Study-level background: From the United States, Italy and Spain came samples of acute and convalescent COVID-19.

The CDR3 length is 15 residues. Trimming removed 5 bases from V and 0 bases from J, with 14 bases in between. Germline CDR1 reads SGHAT; CDR2 reads FQNNGV. This receptor was taken from a man between 40 and 49 years old with active or convalescent COVID-19. Sequenced sample: peripheral blood. This chain uses TRBV11-2 with TRBJ2-7; D may be TRBD2 (5 bases). The CDR3 coding sequence is TGTGCCAGCAGCCACCTAGACTATAGCTCCTACGAGCAGTACTTC. Protein sequence: CASSHLDYSSYEQYF.